This TCR beta chain was found in a study of cytomegalovirus exposure and HLA in healthy donors. Notes on the study in general: A later analysis linked a missense DCLRE1C variant to TCR beta V- and J-gene trimming. HLA restriction was apparent for most CMV-associated TCR beta chains in a later analysis. Earlier analysis found most TCR beta V segments productive about 87% or about 30% of the time.

This PCR relied on a set of 60 Vbeta primers and 13 Jbeta primers. The repertoire was sequenced with immunoSEQ multiplex PCR; TCRdb's copy has only in-frame clones and lacks some. The sample lists 120,000 to 150,000 clones; more than 70% were seen once. Remarks on this clone: The antigen is unknown.

The CDR3 runs 16 residues. CDR1 and CDR2 (germline): PRHDT, FYEKMQ (reference sequence). J gave up 1 base and V 3 bases, and 6 bases lay outside the gene matches. The TCR was taken from a woman aged 45-60 years in good health and CMV-seronegative. The sequencing sample was made of PBMCs. V is TRBV13 and J is TRBJ2-4; 7 bases map to TRBD2. The CDR3, as DNA: TGTGCCAGCAGCTTCTCGGGGGGTGGGGCCAAAAACATTCAGTACTTC. It codes for CASSFSGGGAKNIQYF.